This entry features one T cell receptor beta chain sequence. Its specificity is not known. The data belong to a study of long-term antiretroviral therapy in people with HIV. Study-wide results and caveats: It was observed that HIV repertoires exhibited narrower CDR3 length ranges than controls. The study lacked data on ART adherence, viral resistance or therapy changes. Clonal expansions arising prior to ART prevailed in the repertoire at every time point.

Germline V lookup: CDR1 SNHLY, CDR2 FYNNEI. The CDR3 is 14 amino acids. V shed 6 bases, J shed 1 base, and the junction held 5 bases outside the gene matches. The assay, immunoSEQ v3.0, was run at survey level. Assay: immunoSEQ multiplex PCR; the TCRdb copy retains only in-frame clones and omits some. The sample has 30,000 to 45,000 clones, 75% to 85% seen once. The specimen comprised unsorted PBMCs, sampled 3.4 years after starting antiretroviral therapy. The chain couples TRBV2 to TRBJ1-2; the match to TRBD1 covers 7 bases. This receptor was identified in a young man with HIV. In nucleotides, the CDR3 is TGTGCCAGCAGGACAGGGTTGGATAACTATGGCTACACCTTC. It codes for CASRTGLDNYGYTF.